This T cell receptor (beta chain) was obtained from a study of blood T cell repertoires in COVID-19. Across the whole study: Acute and convalescent COVID-19 specimens originated in the United States, Italy and Spain. Sources were T cells, B-cell-depleted T cells, or PBMCs; the material itself was cDNA or gDNA.

J was trimmed by 2 bases and V by 10 bases; bases with no gene match: 4. The germline gives CDR1 LNHDA, CDR2 SQIVND (reference sequence). The CDR3 sequence is 14 residues long. Original processing notes: Amplification of reference gene primers was used by the study to estimate nucleated cell counts. TCRdb keeps only in-frame clones here, not all; method: immunoSEQ multiplex PCR. For V, J and clone size, that table is used; D and trimming come from the DNA. The top ten hold less than 0.95% of the sample, which has approximately 150,000 clones, about 87% seen once. The clonotype originates from a woman aged 50 to 60 with acute or convalescent COVID-19. V is TRBV19 and J is TRBJ2-1; 11 bases line up with TRBD2. The sequencing input was peripheral blood. The CDR3 reads CATRLAGTYNEQFF. CDR3 DNA: TGTGCCACCCGACTAGCGGGGACCTACAATGAGCAGTTCTTC.